This T cell receptor beta chain derives from a study of Graves' ophthalmopathy and Graves' hyperthyroidism. Findings of the study overall: The model's prediction of ophthalmopathy progression had roughly 70% sensitivity and 72% to 75% specificity.

Comment on this clonotype: Its antigen remains unknown.

Scientists amplified the TCR beta CDR3 regions from RNA transcripts. An opening RT-PCR round employed HTBI primers and preceded a second-round multiplex PCR. TCRdb recomputed calls from the multiplex PCR reads with MiXCR, one row per CDR3 protein. The sample includes about 1.1 million distinct CDR3 sequences, 35% to 40% seen only once; the top ten take over 8.5%. The V and J ends lost 6 bases and 2 bases respectively, with 8 bases between them. The germline CDR1 and CDR2 sequences are MNHEY and SVGAGI. The CDR3 consists of 12 residues. Input material: peripheral blood or thyroid tissue (not recorded which). This receptor was identified in an adult man with Graves' hyperthyroidism. This rearrangement joins TRBV6-5 to TRBJ2-7; D gene ambiguous. The CDR3 region has the DNA TGTGCCAGCAGGTCATCCCCCTACGAGCAGTACTTC. As protein: CASRSSPYEQYF.